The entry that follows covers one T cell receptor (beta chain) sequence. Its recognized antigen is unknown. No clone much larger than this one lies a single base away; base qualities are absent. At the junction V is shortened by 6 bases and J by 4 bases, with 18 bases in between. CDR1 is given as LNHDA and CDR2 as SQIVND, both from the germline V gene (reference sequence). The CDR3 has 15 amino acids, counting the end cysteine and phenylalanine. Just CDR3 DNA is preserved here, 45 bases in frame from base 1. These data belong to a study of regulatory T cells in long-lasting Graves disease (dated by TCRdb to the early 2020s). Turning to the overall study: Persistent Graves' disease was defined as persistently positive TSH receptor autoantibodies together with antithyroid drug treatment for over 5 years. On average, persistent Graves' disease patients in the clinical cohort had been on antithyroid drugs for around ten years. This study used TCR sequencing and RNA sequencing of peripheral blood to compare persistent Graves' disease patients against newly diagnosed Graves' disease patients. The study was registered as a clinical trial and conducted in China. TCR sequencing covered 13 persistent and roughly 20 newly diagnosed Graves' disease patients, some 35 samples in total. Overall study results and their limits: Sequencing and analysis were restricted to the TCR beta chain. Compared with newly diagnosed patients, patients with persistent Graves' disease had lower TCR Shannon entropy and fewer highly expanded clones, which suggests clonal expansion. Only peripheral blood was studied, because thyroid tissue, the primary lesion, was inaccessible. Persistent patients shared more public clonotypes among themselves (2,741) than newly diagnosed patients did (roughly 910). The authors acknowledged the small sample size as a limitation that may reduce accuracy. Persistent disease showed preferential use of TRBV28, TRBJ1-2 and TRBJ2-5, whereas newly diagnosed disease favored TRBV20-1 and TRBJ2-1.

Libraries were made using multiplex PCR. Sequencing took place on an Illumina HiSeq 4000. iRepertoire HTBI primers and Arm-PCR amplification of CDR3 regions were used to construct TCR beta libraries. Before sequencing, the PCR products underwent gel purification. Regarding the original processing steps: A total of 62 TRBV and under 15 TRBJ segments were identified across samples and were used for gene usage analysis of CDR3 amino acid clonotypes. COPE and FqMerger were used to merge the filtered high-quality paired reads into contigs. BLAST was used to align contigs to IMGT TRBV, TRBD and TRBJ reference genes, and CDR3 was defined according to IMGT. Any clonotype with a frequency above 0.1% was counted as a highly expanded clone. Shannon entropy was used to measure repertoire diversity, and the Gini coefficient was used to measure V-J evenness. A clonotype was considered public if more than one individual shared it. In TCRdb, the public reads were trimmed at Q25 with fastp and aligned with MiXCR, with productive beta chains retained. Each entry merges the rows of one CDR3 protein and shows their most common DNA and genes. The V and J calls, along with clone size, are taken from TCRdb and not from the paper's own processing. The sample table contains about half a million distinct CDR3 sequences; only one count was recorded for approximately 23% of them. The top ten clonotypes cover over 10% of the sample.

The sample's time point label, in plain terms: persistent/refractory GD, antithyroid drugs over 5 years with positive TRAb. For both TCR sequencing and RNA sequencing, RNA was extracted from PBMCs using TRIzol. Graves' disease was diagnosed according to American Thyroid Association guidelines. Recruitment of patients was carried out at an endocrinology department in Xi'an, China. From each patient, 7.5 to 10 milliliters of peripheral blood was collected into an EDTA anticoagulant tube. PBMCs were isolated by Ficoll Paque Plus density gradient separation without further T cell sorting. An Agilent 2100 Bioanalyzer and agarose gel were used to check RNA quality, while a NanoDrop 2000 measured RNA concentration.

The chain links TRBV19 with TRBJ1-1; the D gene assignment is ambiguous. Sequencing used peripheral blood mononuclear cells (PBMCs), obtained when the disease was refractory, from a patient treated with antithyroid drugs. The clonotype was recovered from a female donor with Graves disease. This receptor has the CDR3 CASRLSWTTFTEAFF. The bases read TGTGCCAGTAGGCTTTCGTGGACCACCTTCACTGAAGCTTTCTTT.